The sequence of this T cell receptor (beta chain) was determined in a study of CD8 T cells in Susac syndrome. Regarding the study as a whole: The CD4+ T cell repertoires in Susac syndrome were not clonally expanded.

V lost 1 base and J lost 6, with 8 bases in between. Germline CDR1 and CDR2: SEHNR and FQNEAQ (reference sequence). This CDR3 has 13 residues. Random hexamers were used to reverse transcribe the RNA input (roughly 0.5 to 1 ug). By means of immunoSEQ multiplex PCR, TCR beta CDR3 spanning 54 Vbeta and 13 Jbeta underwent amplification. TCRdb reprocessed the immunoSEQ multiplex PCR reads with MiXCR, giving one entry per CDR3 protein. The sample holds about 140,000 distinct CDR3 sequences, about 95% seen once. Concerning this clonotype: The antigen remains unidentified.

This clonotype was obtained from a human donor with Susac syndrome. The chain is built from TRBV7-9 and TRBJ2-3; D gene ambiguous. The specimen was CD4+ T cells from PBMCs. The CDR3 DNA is TGTGCCAGCAGCTTAGAGCTCGGGGATACGCAGTATTTT. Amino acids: CASSLELGDTQYF.